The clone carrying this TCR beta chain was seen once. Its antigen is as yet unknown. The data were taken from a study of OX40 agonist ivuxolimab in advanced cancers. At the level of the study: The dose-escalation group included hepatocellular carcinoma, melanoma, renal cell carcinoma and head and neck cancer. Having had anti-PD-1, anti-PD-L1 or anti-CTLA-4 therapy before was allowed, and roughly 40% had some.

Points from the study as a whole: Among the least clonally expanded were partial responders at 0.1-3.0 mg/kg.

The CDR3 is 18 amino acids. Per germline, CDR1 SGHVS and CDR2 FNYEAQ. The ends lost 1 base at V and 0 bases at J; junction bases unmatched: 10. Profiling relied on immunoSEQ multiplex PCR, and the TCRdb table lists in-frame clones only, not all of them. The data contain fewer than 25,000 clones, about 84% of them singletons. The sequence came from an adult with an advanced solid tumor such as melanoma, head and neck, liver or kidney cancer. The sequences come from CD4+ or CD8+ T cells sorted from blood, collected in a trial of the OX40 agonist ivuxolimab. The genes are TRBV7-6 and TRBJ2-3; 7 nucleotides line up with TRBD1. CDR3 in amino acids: CASSLGQGISSSTDTQYF. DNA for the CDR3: TGTGCCAGCAGCTTAGGACAGGGAATCTCATCTAGCACAGATACGCAGTATTTT.